The sequence of this T cell receptor beta chain was determined in a study of T cells after yellow fever vaccination. Study-wide context: Preparation of fractions with low cell numbers was performed using SMART-Seq v4 Ultra Low Input.

Whole-study findings and limits: When the response was secondary, it was weaker but reached its peak faster, day 5 versus 15. Post-booster samples contained most primary-vaccination clones (around 96% CD4, about 90% CD8).

The CDR3 extends over 14 amino acids. Germline V CDR1 and CDR2: SGDLS, YYNGEE. J was trimmed by 0 bases and V by 3 bases; bases with no gene match: 2. This clonotype was recorded many times. Its antigen is unknown. For TCR, cDNA came from 5'RACE template switching, which added a universal primer site and UMIs. TCRdb analysed the 5' RACE reads with MiXCR anew, one entry per CDR3 protein. The table has fewer than 500,000 distinct CDR3 sequences, about 17% seen once. The specimen was PBMCs, collected before the yellow fever booster vaccination. This receptor was identified in a man aged 18 to 30 who received the YFV17D yellow fever vaccine. The V and J genes are TRBV9 and TRBJ1-1, with TRBD1 matching over 7 bases. The CDR3: CASSEGTVNTEAFF. The CDR3 DNA reads as TGTGCCAGCAGCGAAGGGACAGTGAACACTGAAGCTTTCTTT.